This paragraph reports one T cell receptor beta chain. Its antigen is still unknown. Base qualities are not provided; no much larger clone lies one nucleotide away. The same CDR3 can be traced to other DNA sequences in this sample. TCRbeta CDR3 regions were amplified from genomic DNA by means of the immunoSEQ Assay, a bias-controlled multiplex PCR. The original methods were these. Within the assay, amplification of reference gene primers was used to estimate how many nucleated cells each sample contained. To quantify the absolute abundance of each unique TCRbeta CDR3 rearrangement, sequence reads were collapsed and filtered. For each sample, productive Simpson clonality was calculated as the square root of Simpson's diversity index across productive rearrangements. The source is immuneACCESS, and TCRdb retained only in-frame sequences with V and J called. Part of the clones is not carried over; for the studies checked, unresolved V genes explain less than half of this, and the remainder is unexplained. D and trimming come from the DNA, and the V and J calls and clone size come from that table. The sample includes fewer than 500,000 clones, with roughly nine tenths observed a single time. Roughly 0.72% of the sample is in the top ten clones.

Participants in the prospective study were enrolled through a virtual design, were aged about 18 to 100 years, and lived in approximately 25 United States geographic areas. In the prospective study, participants were assigned to cohorts based on the clinical history participants reported in a screening survey and a study questionnaire. Recovered participants in ImmuneRACE Cohort 3 were defined as having two consecutive negative NP/OP PCR tests, clearance from a healthcare professional, or resolution of symptoms. In the prospective study, mobile phlebotomists collected whole blood, serum and a nasopharyngeal or oropharyngeal swab from each participant. Prospective study participants could optionally give additional blood draws and questionnaires over a 2-month period. Before DNA extraction, blood samples from the prospective study were shipped at room temperature or frozen. The data were obtained in a study of blood T cell repertoires in COVID-19 (dated by TCRdb to the early 2020s). Turning to the overall study: Samples from collaborators originated in the United States, Italy and Spain and spanned both the acute and convalescent phases of COVID-19. The material from the prospective study consisted of cDNA or gDNA derived from T cells, B-cell-depleted T cells, or PBMCs. Deeply sampled blood TCRbeta repertoires from subjects exposed to, actively infected with, or recovered from COVID-19 were included in the dataset. The repertoires were made available in a free public database intended to serve as a resource for research on the immune response to SARS-CoV-2. Samples were obtained from the ongoing ImmuneRACE study (first 160 participants) and from about 1,300 subjects provided by 6 global collaborators. Sample metadata almost always included a de-identified subject ID, COVID-19 status, age in years and sex. HLA class I and class II types, where available, came from metadata supplied by the sample provider rather than from assay-based typing.

Findings and caveats that apply to the study as a whole: The amount of clinical and demographic metadata varied by source and participant and was provided uncurated.

The CDR3 holds 13 amino acids from the cysteine to the phenylalanine. The CDR3 DNA has 39 bases and is translated from base 1. According to the germline V gene, CDR1 reads KGHSH and CDR2 reads LQKENI. At the junction V is shortened by 3 bases and J by 1 base, with 6 bases in between. The chain is made from TRBV18 and TRBJ1-1; the D segment could be TRBD1, given 5 matching bases. The receptor comes from a woman aged 18-35 years who had recovered from COVID-19. Material for sequencing was PBMCs or T cells enriched from blood (not recorded which). The bases are TGTGCCAGCTCACCGGACACGAACACTGAAGCTTTCTTT. It translates to CASSPDTNTEAFF.